The 9 T cell receptor beta chains below all came from one sample that was sequenced in a study of blood T cell repertoires in COVID-19. Here immunoSEQ multiplex PCR was the method, and the copy in TCRdb shows in-frame clones only, minus some. This sample has about 87,000 clones; around 80% occur once, and the top ten carry approximately 16%. The source material was peripheral blood. Receptor source: an elderly woman with active or convalescent COVID-19.

This sequence joins TRBV29-1 and TRBJ1-2; D might be TRBD1 (6 bases). The ends were cut back, 4 bases at V and 7 bases at J, with 25 bases in the middle. Germline V gene lookup returns CDR1 SQVTM and CDR2 ANQGSEA. The CDR3 runs 16 residues. The CDR3 DNA follows: TGCAGCGTTGGCCTTGGGTTTTCGGCTCAAGGGGGTGGCTACACCTTC. This encodes CSVGLGFSAQGGGYTF.

In this sample, this clone turned up a few times. The chain is built from TRBV24-1 and TRBJ2-5; tentatively, D is TRBD2 (5 bases). The CDR3 is 14 residues long. V was trimmed by 5 bases and J by 5 bases, leaving 14 bases between them. The germline CDR1 and CDR2 sequences are KGHDR and SFDVKD. CDR3: CATSGERVGETQYF. CDR3 nucleotides: TGTGCCACCAGTGGGGAGAGAGTAGGGGAGACCCAGTACTTC.

The chain joins TRBV5-1 to TRBJ1-3; a weak D match, TRBD1 (5 bases). The CDR3 contains 15 residues. The germline V gene has CDR1 SGHRS and CDR2 YFSETQ. V was trimmed by 5 bases and J by 0 bases, leaving 12 bases between them. CDR3 amino acids: CASRDGQNSGNTIYF. In nucleotides, the CDR3 is TGCGCCAGCAGGGATGGACAAAACTCTGGAAACACCATATATTTT. Based on the CDR3 plus reference TRBV5-1 and TRBJ1-3, the full variable domain is KAGVTQTPRYLIKTRGQQVTLSCSPISGHRSVSWYQQTPGQGLQFLFEYFSETQRNKGNFPGRFSGRQFSNSRSEMNVSTLELGDSALYLCASRDGQNSGNTIYFGEGSWLTVV.

The chain uses TRBV5-1 and TRBJ2-2, with D possibly TRBD2 on 6 matching bases. Trimming removed 4 bases from V and 5 bases from J, with 18 bases in between. CDR1 is SGHRS, CDR2 YFSETQ, per germline. The CDR3 is made up of 16 amino acids. CDR3 amino acids: CASSPKAAAGTGELFF. The CDR3 DNA reads as TGCGCCAGCAGCCCAAAAGCGGCGGCGGGGACCGGGGAGCTGTTTTTT.

The chain combines TRBV5-6 with TRBJ2-3; maybe TRBD2 (6 bases). This CDR3 region has 15 residues. Germline CDR1 and CDR2: SGHDT and YYEEEE. V was shortened by 1 base and J by 5 bases, with 14 bases between the two germline ends. The CDR3 DNA follows: TGTGCCAGCAGCTTGAGTATCGGGAGCCGAGATACGCAGTATTTT. This gives the protein CASSLSIGSRDTQYF.

V and J are TRBV7-8 and TRBJ2-7; the D is unclear. The CDR3 runs 14 residues. CDR1 and CDR2 from the germline V gene are SGHVS and FQNEAQ. Deletions cut 3 bases from V and 3 bases from J, with 12 bases between. The CDR3 loop reads CASSFELRFYEQYF. The CDR3 nucleotides read TGTGCCAGCAGCTTCGAGTTGCGTTTCTACGAGCAGTACTTC.

The chain joins TRBV4-2 to TRBJ2-7, with TRBD2 identical over 7 bases. CDR1 is LGHNA, CDR2 YNFKEQ, per germline. The V segment lost 0 bases and the J segment 3 bases; nucleotides outside the gene matches: 8. The CDR3 totals 16 residues. The CDR3 is CASSQDQAGLNYEQYF. CDR3 in DNA: TGTGCCAGCAGCCAAGATCAAGCGGGATTGAACTACGAGCAGTACTTC.

The chain has TRBV7-2 and TRBJ2-3; 9 bases line up with TRBD2. This CDR3 has 16 residues. J was trimmed by 2 bases and V by 2 bases; bases with no gene match: 5. Germline loops: CDR1 SGHTA, CDR2 FQGNSA. For the CDR3, the DNA is TGTGCCAGCAGCTTACTTTCTAGCGGGAACACAGATACGCAGTATTTT. Protein: CASSLLSSGNTDTQYF.

The rearrangement links TRBV20-1 to TRBJ2-7; no reliable D call. V lost 8 bases and J 5 bases, leaving 13 bases between the germline ends. The CDR3 has 11 residues. The germline V gene has CDR1 DFQATT and CDR2 SNEGSKA (reference sequence). CDR3 protein: CSPSSGHEQYF. As DNA, the CDR3 is TGCAGTCCGTCATCAGGCCACGAGCAGTACTTC.